This T cell receptor (beta chain) was documented in a study of shared clonotypes between healthy human individuals. Overall study: Donors had three CD4 naive, three CD4 memory, two CD8 naive and one CD8 memory plate apiece. Regarding the study as a whole: Relative to memory subsets, naive subsets generally showed larger estimated richness.

Worth noting for this clone: Its target is unknown.

Profiling relied on immunoSEQ multiplex PCR, and the TCRdb table lists in-frame clones only, not all of them. The sample contains over a million clones, around 97% of which appear only once. CDR1 SGHDN and CDR2 FVKESK come from the germline V gene. Trimming shortened V by 0 bases and J by 1 base, and 8 bases separated the two germline ends. There are 15 residues in the CDR3. The chain is built from TRBV14 and TRBJ2-3; D is ambiguous. This receptor was identified in a man aged 25 to 40 in good health. The sequenced sample was naive CD4+ T cells sorted from blood. Subset defined: CD45RA+ positively selected. CDR3 sequence reads: CASSQDKFGTDTQYF. CDR3 DNA sequence: TGTGCCAGCAGCCAAGATAAGTTCGGCACAGATACGCAGTATTTT.